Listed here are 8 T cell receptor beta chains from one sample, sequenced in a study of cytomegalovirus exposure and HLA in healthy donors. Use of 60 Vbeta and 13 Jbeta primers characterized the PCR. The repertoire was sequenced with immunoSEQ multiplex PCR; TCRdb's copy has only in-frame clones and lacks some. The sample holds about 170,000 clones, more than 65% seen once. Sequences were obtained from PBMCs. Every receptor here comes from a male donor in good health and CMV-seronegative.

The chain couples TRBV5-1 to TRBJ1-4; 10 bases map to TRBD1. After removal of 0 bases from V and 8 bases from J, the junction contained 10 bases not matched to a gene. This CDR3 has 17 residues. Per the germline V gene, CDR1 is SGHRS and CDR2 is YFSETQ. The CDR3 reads CASSLARAGTGDEKLFF. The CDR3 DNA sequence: TGCGCCAGCAGCTTGGCTCGAGCCGGGACAGGGGACGAAAAACTGTTTTTT.

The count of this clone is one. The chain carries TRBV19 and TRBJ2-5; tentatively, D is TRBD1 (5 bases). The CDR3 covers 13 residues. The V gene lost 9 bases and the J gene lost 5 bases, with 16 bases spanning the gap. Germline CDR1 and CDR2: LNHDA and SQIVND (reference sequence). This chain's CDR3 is CASKTIGVETQYF. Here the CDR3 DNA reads TGTGCCAGCAAGACGATAGGGGTTGAGACCCAGTACTTC.

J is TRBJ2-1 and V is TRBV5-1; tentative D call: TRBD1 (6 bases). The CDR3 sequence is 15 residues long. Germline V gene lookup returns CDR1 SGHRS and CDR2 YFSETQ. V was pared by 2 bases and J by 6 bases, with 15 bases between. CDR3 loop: CASSFTGLIINEQFF. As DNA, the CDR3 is TGCGCCAGCAGCTTCACAGGGTTAATCATCAATGAGCAGTTCTTC.

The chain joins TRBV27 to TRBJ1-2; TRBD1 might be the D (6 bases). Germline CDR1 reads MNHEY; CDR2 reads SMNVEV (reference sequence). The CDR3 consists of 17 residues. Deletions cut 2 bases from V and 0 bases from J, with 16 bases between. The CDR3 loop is CASSLMTGPSTNYGYTF. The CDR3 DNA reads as TGTGCCAGCAGTTTAATGACAGGCCCCTCCACTAACTATGGCTACACCTTC.

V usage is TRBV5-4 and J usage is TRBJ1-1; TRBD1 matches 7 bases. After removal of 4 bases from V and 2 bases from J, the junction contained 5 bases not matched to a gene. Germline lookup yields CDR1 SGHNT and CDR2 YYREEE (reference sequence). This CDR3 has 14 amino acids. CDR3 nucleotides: TGTGCCAGCAGCGAACAGGGGCGTAACACTGAAGCTTTCTTT. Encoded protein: CASSEQGRNTEAFF. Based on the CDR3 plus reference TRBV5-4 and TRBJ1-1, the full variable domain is ETGVTQSPTHLIKTRGQQVTLRCSSQSGHNTVSWYQQALGQGPQFIFQYYREEENGRGNFPPRFSGLQFPNYSSELNVNALELDDSALYLCASSEQGRNTEAFFGQGTRLTVV.

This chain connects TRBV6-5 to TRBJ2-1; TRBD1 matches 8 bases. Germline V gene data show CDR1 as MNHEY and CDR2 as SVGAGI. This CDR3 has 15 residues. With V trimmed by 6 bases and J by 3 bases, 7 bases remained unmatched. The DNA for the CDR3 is TGTGCCAGCAGCACGGGACAGGCGTACTACAATGAGCAGTTCTTC. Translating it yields CASSTGQAYYNEQFF.

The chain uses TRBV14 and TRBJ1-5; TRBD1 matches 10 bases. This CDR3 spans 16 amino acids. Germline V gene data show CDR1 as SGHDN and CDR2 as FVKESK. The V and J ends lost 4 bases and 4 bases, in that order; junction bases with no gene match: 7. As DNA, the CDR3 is TGTGCCAGCAGCCCTCGGGACAGGGGTTTGAATCAGCCCCAGCATTTT. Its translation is CASSPRDRGLNQPQHF.

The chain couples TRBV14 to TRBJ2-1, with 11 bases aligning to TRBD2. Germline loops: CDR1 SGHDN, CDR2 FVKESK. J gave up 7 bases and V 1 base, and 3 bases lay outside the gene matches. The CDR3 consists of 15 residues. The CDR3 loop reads CASSQGLAGRNEQFF. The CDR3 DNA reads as TGTGCCAGCAGCCAAGGACTAGCGGGACGGAATGAGCAGTTCTTC.